This TCR beta chain came from a study of blood T cell repertoires in COVID-19. In the study overall: PBMCs, B-cell-depleted T cells, or T cells provided the cDNA or gDNA that made up the material.

Germline CDR1 reads MNHNY; CDR2 reads SVGAGI (reference sequence). V was clipped by 7 bases and J by 7 bases; unmatched bases: 8. CDR3 size: 14 residues. Under the authors' procedure: The assay estimated nucleated cells by amplifying reference gene primers. Some clones are missing from TCRdb's copy, which holds only in-frame ones; the method was immunoSEQ multiplex PCR. The DNA was the basis for D and trimming; V, J and clone size are from that table. Among under 150,000 clones listed, about 85% were seen once. This clone was observed a few times. This TCR derives from a man in his 70s with acute or convalescent COVID-19. The V gene is TRBV6-6, the J gene TRBJ2-2, with 8 positions matching TRBD2. Sequenced: peripheral blood. In nucleotides, the CDR3 is TGTGCCAGCACCGGGAGGGGGTATAGCGGGGAGCTGTTTTTT. Translating it yields CASTGRGYSGELFF.